This T cell receptor beta chain was identified in a study of identical twins. With respect to this clonotype: Its target is not known.

Study-wide points: There was more out-of-frame TCR alpha sharing in monozygotic twins than models estimated.

TCRdb reanalysed the 5' RACE reads using MiXCR and keeps one entry per CDR3 protein. The data contain just under 650,000 distinct CDR3 sequences, under 8.5% of them seen just once; the ten biggest clones take up 1.6%. CDR3 size: 17 residues. Germline CDR1 SGHDT, CDR2 YYEEEE. V dropped 4 bases and J dropped 1; count of bases not matched to a gene: 9. These data were likewise used in another study, on yellow fever vaccine responses in identical twins.

The receptor was derived from a woman aged 18 to 35 in good health. The material sequenced was PBMCs. The V call is TRBV5-6, the J call TRBJ2-2; 8 positions agree with TRBD1. This chain's CDR3 is CASSPRTGRGNTGELFF. The DNA for the CDR3 is TGTGCCAGCAGCCCCAGGACAGGGCGAGGGAACACCGGGGAGCTGTTTTTT. The complete variable domain, with remaining parts taken from reference TRBV5-6 and TRBJ2-2, reads DAGVTQSPTHLIKTRGQQVTLRCSPKSGHDTVSWYQQALGQGPQFIFQYYEEEERQRGNFPDRFSGHQFPNYSSELNVNALLLGDSALYLCASSPRTGRGNTGELFFGEGSRLTVL.